The clone carrying this TCR beta chain appeared a single time. Antigen specificity is unknown. The data were taken from a study of shared clonotypes between healthy human individuals. General study points: Among donors, clonotype sharing was expected to be affected by sequencing depth.

CD45RA+ naive and CD45RA-negative memory subsets were separated from CD4+ cells. Each subset's genomic DNA was split evenly across several immunoSEQ plates. The authors loaded roughly 200 ng DNA, 28,000 or so T cell genomes, into sorted-subset replicate PCRs. Using immunoSEQ multiplex PCR, the repertoire was profiled, and TCRdb retains in-frame clones only, with some absent. This table holds 1,400,000 or so clones, around 98.5% found once. The germline V gene has CDR1 SEHNR and CDR2 FQNEAQ (reference sequence). J gave up 5 bases and V 1 base, and 9 bases lay outside the gene matches. The CDR3 covers 17 residues.

This sequence originates from a man aged 25 to 45 in good health. This chain uses TRBV7-9 with TRBJ2-3; 10 nucleotides match TRBD1. The sequenced sample was naive CD4+ T cells sorted from blood. Subset defined: CD45RA+ positively selected. CDR3 coding DNA: TGTGCCAGCAGCTTAGGACCCGACAGGGGGCTGAAAGATACGCAGTATTTT. Residues: CASSLGPDRGLKDTQYF.